These 5 T cell receptor beta chains originate from one sample sequenced in a study of T cell clonality in common variable immunodeficiency. Repertoires were generated with immunoSEQ multiplex PCR, while TCRdb's copy carries only in-frame clones and drops some. The sample is made up of 30,000 to 40,000 clones, none counted only once. The source material was peripheral blood mononuclear cells. These receptors originate from a person aged 18 to 75 in good health.

At least ten counts were recorded for this clone. The read falls 3 residues short of the CDR3 end, and the missing part is taken from the germline J gene. This rearrangement joins TRBV13 to TRBJ2-1; 13 positions agree with TRBD2. With 5 bases clipped from V and 6 bases from J, the junction kept 4 bases outside the gene matches. Looked up from germline, CDR1 is PRHDT and CDR2 is FYEKMQ (reference sequence). The CDR3 contains 15 residues. The CDR3 DNA, read in part, is TGTGCCAGCAGCAAACTAGCGGGAGGGGGCAATGAG. Translation: CASSKLAGGGNE. The CDR3 reads in full as CASSKLAGGGNEQFF.

With regard to this clone: This may arise from a read error, as a much more abundant clone is one base away. Other nucleotide sequences in the sample specify the same CDR3. The CDR3 protein is CASKGPRGTLSGGLSGNTIYF. CDR3 DNA, as far as it was read: TGTGCCAGTAAGGGACCCAGAGGAACGCTATCGGGGGGACTCTCTGGAAACACA. The chain has TRBV19 and TRBJ1-3; TRBD1 is a possible D gene (5 bases). The read falls 3 residues short of the CDR3 end, and the missing part is taken from the germline J gene. The CDR3 has 21 amino acids. From germline, CDR1 is LNHDA and CDR2 SQIVND (reference sequence).

The sample holds a few counts of this clone. The CDR3 goes on 3 residues after the read ends, and that part is filled in from the germline J gene. The genes are TRBV20-1 and TRBJ2-5, with TRBD1 identical over 10 bases. The CDR3 runs 13 residues. Looked up from germline, CDR1 is DFQATT and CDR2 is SNEGSKA (reference sequence). V lost 8 bases to trimming and J lost 5 bases; unmatched junction nucleotides: 8. The CDR3 DNA, read in part, is TGCAGTACGGACAGGGGGGTATTTGAGACC. This codes for CSTDRGVFET. The complete CDR3 sequence is CSTDRGVFETQYF.

This clone was observed at least ten times. The read terminates 3 residues before the CDR3 end, so the remaining end is supplied by the germline J gene. This rearrangement joins TRBV20-1 to TRBJ2-4, with D perhaps TRBD2 (6 bases). Germline CDR1 DFQATT, CDR2 SNEGSKA (reference sequence). This CDR3 has 14 amino acids. The DNA read from the CDR3 is TGCAGTGCTGTCCGGGACCGCGGCGGGGATGGT. It encodes CSAVRDRGGDG. The CDR3 in its entirety is CSAVRDRGGDGQYF.

As regards this clone: The CDR3 is cut off 3 residues early in the read; its end comes from the germline J gene. The chain is built from TRBV7-9 and TRBJ2-2, with D tentatively TRBD1 (5 bases). The CDR3 runs 13 residues. The germline V gene has CDR1 SEHNR and CDR2 FQNEAQ (reference sequence). Incomplete CDR3 DNA: TGTGCCAGCAGCCTGTGGGGCGATGAAAAG. It specifies CASSLWGDEK. The full-length CDR3 reads as CASSLWGDEKLFF.